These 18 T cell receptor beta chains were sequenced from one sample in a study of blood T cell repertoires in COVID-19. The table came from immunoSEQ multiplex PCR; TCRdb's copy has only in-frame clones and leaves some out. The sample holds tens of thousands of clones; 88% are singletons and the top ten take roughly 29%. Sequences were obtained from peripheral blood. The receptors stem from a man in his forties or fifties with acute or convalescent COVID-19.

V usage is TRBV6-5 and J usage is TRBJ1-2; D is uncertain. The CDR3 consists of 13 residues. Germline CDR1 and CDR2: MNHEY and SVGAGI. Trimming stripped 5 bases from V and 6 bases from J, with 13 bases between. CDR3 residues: CASSTTGSNGYTF. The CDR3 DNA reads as TGTGCCAGCAGTACGACTGGCTCCAATGGCTACACCTTC.

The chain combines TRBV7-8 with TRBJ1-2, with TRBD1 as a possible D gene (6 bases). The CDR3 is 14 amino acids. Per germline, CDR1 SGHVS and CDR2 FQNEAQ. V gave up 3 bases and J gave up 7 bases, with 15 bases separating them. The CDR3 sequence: CASSFGSGERGYTF. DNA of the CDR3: TGTGCCAGCAGCTTTGGGTCAGGGGAGCGTGGCTACACCTTC.

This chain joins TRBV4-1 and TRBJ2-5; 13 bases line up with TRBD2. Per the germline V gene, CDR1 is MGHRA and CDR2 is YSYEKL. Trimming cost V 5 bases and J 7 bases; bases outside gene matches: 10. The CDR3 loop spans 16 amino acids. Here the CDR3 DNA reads TGCGCCAGCAGCTATACTAGCGGGGGGGCGTCGGTGACCCAGTACTTC. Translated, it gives CASSYTSGGASVTQYF.

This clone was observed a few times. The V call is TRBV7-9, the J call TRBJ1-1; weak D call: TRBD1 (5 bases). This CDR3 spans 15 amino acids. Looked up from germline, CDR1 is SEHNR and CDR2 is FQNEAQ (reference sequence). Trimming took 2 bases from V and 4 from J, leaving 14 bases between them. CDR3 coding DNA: TGTGCCAGCAGCTTAAATCCGGGCGGGGGCACTGAAGCTTTCTTT. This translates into CASSLNPGGGTEAFF.

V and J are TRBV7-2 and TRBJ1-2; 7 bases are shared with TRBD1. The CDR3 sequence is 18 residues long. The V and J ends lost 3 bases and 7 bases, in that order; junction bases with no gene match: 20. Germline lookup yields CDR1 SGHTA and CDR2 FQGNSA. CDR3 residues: CASSLYADRTGPEGGYTF. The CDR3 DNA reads TGTGCCAGCAGCTTGTACGCCGATAGGACAGGACCCGAGGGTGGCTACACCTTC.

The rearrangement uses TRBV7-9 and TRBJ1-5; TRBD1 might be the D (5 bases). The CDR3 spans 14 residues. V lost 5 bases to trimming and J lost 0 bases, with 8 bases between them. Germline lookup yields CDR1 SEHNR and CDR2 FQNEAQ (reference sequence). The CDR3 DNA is TGTGCCAGCAGCCCGGGGGATAGCAATCAGCCCCAGCATTTT. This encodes CASSPGDSNQPQHF.

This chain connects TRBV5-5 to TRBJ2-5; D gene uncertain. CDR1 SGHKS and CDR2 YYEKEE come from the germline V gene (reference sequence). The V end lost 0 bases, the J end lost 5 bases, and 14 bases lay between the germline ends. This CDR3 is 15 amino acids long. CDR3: CASSLDYGPGETQYF. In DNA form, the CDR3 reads TGTGCCAGCAGCTTGGATTACGGCCCCGGGGAGACCCAGTACTTC.

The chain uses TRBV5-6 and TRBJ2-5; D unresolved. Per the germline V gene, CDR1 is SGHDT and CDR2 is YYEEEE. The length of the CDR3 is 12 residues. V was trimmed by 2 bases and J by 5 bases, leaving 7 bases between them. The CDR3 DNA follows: TGTGCCAGCAGCTTCTCGTATGAGACCCAGTACTTC. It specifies CASSFSYETQYF.

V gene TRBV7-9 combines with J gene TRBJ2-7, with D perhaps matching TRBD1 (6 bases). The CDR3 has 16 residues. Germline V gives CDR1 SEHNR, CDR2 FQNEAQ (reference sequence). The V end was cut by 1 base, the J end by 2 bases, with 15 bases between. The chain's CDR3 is CASSLGLQDSPYEQYF. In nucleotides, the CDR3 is TGTGCCAGCAGCTTAGGGCTGCAGGACAGCCCCTACGAGCAGTACTTC.

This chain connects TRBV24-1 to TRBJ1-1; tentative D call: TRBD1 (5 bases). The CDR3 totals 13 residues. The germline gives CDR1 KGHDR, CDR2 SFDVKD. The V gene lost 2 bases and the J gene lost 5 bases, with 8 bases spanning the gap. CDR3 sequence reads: CATSDSGWTEAFF. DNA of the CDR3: TGTGCCACCAGTGATTCAGGGTGGACTGAAGCTTTCTTT.

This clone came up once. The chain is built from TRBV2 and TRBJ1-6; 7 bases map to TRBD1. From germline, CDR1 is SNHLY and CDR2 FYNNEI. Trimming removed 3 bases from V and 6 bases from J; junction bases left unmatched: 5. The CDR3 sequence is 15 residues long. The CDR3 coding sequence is TGTGCCAGCAGTGAGGAGGGACAGCCTAATTCACCCCTCCACTTT. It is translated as CASSEEGQPNSPLHF.

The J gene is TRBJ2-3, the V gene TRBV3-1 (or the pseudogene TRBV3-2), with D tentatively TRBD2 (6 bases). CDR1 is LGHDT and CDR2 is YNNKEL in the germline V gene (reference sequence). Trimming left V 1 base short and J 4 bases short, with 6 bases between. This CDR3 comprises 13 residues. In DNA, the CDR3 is TGTGCCAGCAGCCAAGGGGGGGCAGATACGCAGTATTTT. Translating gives CASSQGGADTQYF.

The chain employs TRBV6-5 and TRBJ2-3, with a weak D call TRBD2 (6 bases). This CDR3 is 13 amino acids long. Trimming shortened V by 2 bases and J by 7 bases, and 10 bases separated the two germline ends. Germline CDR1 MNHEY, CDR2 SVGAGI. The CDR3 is CASSYGTLNTQYF. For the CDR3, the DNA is TGTGCCAGCAGTTACGGGACTTTGAATACGCAGTATTTT.

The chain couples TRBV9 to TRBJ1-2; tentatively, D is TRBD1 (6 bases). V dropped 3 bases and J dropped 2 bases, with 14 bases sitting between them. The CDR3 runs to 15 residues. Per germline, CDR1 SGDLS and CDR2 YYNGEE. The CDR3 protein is CASSASSGVNYGYTF. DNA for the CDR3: TGTGCCAGCAGCGCCTCCTCAGGGGTGAACTATGGCTACACCTTC.

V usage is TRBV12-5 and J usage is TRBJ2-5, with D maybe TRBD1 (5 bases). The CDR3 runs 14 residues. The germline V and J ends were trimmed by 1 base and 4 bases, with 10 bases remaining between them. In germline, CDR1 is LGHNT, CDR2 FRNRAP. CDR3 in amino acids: CASGLGGDGETQYF. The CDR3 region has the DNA TGTGCTAGTGGTTTGGGGGGCGATGGAGAGACCCAGTACTTC.

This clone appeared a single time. The CDR3 sequence: CSVGAGLNYEQYF. The CDR3 DNA is TGCAGCGTTGGGGCAGGGCTAAATTACGAGCAGTACTTC. The chain uses TRBV29-1 and TRBJ2-7; D possibly corresponds to TRBD1 (5 bases). Germline V lookup: CDR1 SQVTM, CDR2 ANQGSEA. Deletions cut 4 bases from V and 4 bases from J, with 14 bases between. The CDR3 totals 13 residues.

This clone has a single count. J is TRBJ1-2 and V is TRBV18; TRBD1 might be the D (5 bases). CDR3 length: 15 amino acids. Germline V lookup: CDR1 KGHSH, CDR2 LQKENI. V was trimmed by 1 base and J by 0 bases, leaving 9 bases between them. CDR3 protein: CASSPQGRANYGYTF. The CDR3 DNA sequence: TGTGCCAGCTCACCACAGGGCAGGGCTAACTATGGCTACACCTTC.

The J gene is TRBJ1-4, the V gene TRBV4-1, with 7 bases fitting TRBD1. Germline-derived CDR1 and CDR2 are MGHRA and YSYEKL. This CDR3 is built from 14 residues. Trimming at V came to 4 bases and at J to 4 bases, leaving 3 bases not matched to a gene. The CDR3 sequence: CASSLQGINEKLFF. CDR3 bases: TGCGCCAGCAGCCTACAGGGGATTAATGAAAAACTGTTTTTT.